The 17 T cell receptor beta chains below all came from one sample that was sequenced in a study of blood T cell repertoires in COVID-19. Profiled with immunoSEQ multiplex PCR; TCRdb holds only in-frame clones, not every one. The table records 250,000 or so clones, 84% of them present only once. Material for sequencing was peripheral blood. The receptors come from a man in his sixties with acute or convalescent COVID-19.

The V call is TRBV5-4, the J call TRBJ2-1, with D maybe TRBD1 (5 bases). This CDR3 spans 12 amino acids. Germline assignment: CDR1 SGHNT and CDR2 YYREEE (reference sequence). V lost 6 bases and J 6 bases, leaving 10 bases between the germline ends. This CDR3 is CASNDRRNEQFF. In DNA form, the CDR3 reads TGTGCCAGCAACGACAGACGCAATGAGCAGTTCTTC.

CDR3 region: CASSTDPTAPNYGYTF. The CDR3 DNA reads TGTGCCAGCAGTACAGACCCGACCGCACCTAACTATGGCTACACCTTC. V gene TRBV28 combines with J gene TRBJ1-2; D unresolved. Trimming pared 5 bases from V and 0 bases from J, leaving 16 bases between. CDR1 and CDR2 (germline): MDHEN, SYDVKM. This CDR3 contains 16 residues.

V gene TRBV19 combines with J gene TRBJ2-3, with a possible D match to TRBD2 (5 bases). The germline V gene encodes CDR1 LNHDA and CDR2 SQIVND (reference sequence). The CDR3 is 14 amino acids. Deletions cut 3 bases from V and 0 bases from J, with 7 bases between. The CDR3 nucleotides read TGTGCCAGTAGTATCGGCGGGAGCACAGATACGCAGTATTTT. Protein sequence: CASSIGGSTDTQYF.

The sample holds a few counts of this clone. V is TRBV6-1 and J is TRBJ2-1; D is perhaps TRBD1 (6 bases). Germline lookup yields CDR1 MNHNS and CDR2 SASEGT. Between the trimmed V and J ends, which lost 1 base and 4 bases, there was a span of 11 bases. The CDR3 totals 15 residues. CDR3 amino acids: CASSEVPTGYNEQFF. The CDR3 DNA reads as TGTGCCAGCAGTGAAGTCCCGACAGGTTACAATGAGCAGTTCTTC.

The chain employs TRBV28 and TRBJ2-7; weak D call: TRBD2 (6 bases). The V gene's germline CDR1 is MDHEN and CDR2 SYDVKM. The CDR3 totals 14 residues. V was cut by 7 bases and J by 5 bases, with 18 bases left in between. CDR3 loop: CASNTGEWINEQYF. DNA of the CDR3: TGTGCCAGCAATACGGGGGAGTGGATTAACGAGCAGTACTTC. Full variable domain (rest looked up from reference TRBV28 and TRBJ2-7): DVKVTQSSRYLVKRTGEKVFLECVQDMDHENMFWYRQDPGLGLRLIYFSYDVKMKEKGDIPEGYSVSREKKERFSLILESASTNQTSMYLCASNTGEWINEQYFGPGTRLTVT.

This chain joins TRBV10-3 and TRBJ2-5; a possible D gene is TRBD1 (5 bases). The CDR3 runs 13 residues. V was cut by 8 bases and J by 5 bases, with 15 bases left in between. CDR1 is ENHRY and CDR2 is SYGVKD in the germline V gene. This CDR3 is CAIAEGVGETQYF. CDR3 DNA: TGTGCCATCGCCGAAGGGGTCGGGGAGACCCAGTACTTC.

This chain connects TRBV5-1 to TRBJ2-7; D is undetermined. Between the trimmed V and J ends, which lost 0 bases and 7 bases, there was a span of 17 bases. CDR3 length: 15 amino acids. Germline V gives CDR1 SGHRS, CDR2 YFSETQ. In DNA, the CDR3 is TGCGCCAGCAGCTTGGAAATAGGTACCGCGAGGGAGCAGTACTTC. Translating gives CASSLEIGTAREQYF.

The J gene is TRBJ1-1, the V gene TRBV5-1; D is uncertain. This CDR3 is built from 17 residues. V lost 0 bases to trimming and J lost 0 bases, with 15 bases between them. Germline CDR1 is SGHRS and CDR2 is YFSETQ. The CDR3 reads CASSLGSTRRMNTEAFF. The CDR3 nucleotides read TGCGCCAGCAGCTTGGGCAGCACGAGGAGGATGAACACTGAAGCTTTCTTT.

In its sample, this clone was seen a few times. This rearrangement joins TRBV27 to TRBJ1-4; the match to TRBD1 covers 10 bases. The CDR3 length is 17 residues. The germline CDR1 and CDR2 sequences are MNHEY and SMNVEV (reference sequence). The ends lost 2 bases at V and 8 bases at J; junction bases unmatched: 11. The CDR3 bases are TGTGCCAGCAGTTTAGGAAGTCCGGGGACAGGGGTGGAAAAACTGTTTTTT. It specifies CASSLGSPGTGVEKLFF.

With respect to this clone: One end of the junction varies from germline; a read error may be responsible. The CDR3 nucleotides read TGTGCTAGCAGCCCTAGACTAGCGGGAGGATACAATGAGCAGTTCTTC. Residues: CASSPRLAGGYNEQFF. The chain recombines TRBV7-7 with TRBJ2-1; 13 bases align to TRBD2. The CDR3 is 16 residues long. Germline lookup yields CDR1 SSHAT and CDR2 FNYEAQ (reference sequence).

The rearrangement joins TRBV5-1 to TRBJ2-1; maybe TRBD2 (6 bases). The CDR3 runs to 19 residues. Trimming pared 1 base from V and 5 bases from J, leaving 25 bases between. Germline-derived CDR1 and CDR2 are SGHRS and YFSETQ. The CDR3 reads CASSLIRAVLAGRDNEQFF. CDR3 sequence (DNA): TGCGCCAGCAGCTTGATTCGAGCGGTTCTGGCGGGACGGGACAATGAGCAGTTCTTC.

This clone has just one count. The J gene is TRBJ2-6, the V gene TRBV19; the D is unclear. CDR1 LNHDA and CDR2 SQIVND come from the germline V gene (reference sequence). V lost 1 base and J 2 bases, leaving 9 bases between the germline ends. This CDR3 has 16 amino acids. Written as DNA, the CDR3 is TGTGCCAGTAGTATAGGAGGATGGCCTGGGGCCAACGTCCTGACTTTC. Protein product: CASSIGGWPGANVLTF.

CDR3 region: CASRGSFYEQYF. The CDR3 region has the DNA TGTGCCAGCAGGGGCAGTTTCTACGAGCAGTACTTC. This chain uses TRBV25-1 with TRBJ2-7; D is undetermined. The germline V and J ends were trimmed by 6 bases and 3 bases, with 9 bases remaining between them. Germline V lookup: CDR1 MGHDK, CDR2 SYGVNS. The CDR3 is made up of 12 amino acids.

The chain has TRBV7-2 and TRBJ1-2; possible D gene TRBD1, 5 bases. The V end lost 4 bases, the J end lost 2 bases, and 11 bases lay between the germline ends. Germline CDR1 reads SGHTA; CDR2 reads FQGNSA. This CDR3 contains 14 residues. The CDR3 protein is CASSSVAGNYGYTF. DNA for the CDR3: TGTGCCAGCAGCTCCGTGGCAGGGAACTATGGCTACACCTTC.

DNA of the CDR3: TGTGCCAGCAGTTACTCGAACAGGGGTGATTCACCCCTCCACTTT. Its protein product is CASSYSNRGDSPLHF. The chain employs TRBV6-5 and TRBJ1-6; 7 nucleotides line up with TRBD1. The CDR3 runs 15 residues. V was pared by 0 bases and J by 8 bases, with 4 bases of the junction left unmatched. Germline V lookup: CDR1 MNHEY, CDR2 SVGAGI.

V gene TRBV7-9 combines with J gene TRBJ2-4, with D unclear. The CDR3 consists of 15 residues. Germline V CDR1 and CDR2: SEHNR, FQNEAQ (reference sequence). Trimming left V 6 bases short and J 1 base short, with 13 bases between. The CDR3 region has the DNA TGTGCCAGCAGAACAGAAAGAAGGGCCAAAAACATTCAGTACTTC. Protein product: CASRTERRAKNIQYF. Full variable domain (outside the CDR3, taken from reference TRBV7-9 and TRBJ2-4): DTGVSQNPRHKITKRGQNVTFRCDPISEHNRLYWYRQTLGQGPEFLTYFQNEAQLEKSRLLSDRFSAERPKGSFSTLEIQRTEQGDSAMYLCASRTERRAKNIQYFGAGTRLSVL.

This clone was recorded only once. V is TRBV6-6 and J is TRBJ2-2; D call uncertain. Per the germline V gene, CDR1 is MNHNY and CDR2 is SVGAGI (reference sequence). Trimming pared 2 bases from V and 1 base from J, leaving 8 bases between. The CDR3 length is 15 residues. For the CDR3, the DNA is TGTGCCAGCAGTTACGGCGGCCAGAACACCGGGGAGCTGTTTTTT. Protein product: CASSYGGQNTGELFF.